This section outlines one T cell receptor (beta chain) sequence together with its context. Authors' methods: Cell counts per sample came from amplifying reference gene primers. This table comes from immunoSEQ multiplex PCR, and its TCRdb copy is limited to in-frame clones, with some not included. V, J and clone size are taken as reported in that table, and D and trimming were inferred from the DNA itself. The table records some 48,000 clones, about 90% of them present only once. The sample belongs to a study of blood T cell repertoires in COVID-19. The overall study: From the United States, Italy and Spain came samples of acute and convalescent COVID-19. Nucleic acid was either cDNA or gDNA, and it came from T cells, B-cell-depleted T cells, or PBMCs.

The CDR3 covers 15 residues. Germline-derived CDR1 and CDR2 are SGHKS and YYEKEE (reference sequence). V dropped 6 bases and J dropped 2 bases, with 17 bases sitting between them. The V call is TRBV5-5, the J call TRBJ1-2, with D maybe TRBD1 (6 bases). This TCR derives from a human donor in a cohort sampled during active COVID-19. Source material: peripheral blood. CDR3: CASIRGTTGNYGYTF. CDR3 coding DNA: TGTGCCAGCATCCGAGGGACGACAGGCAACTATGGCTACACCTTC.